One T cell receptor beta chain is described in this entry. Germline-derived CDR1 and CDR2 are MNHEY and SVGEGT. The V end lost 3 bases, the J end lost 4 bases, and 9 bases lay between the germline ends. The CDR3 has 14 amino acids. This specimen belongs to a study of blood T cell repertoires in COVID-19. Some clones are missing from TCRdb's copy, which holds only in-frame ones; the method was immunoSEQ multiplex PCR. This sample has hundreds of thousands of clones, with around 89% found just once. The sequence was collected from a woman in her twenties or thirties with COVID-19, enrolled during active disease. The J gene is TRBJ2-2, the V gene TRBV6-2 or TRBV6-3; D possibly corresponds to TRBD2 (6 bases). Sequences were obtained from peripheral blood. The CDR3 nucleotides are TGTGCCAGCAGTTATCTGGGGGGCACCGGGGAGCTGTTTTTT. Translated: CASSYLGGTGELFF.